The following is a TCR beta chain sequence with its context. The target of this receptor is not known. Base-call qualities are not available, and no considerably larger clone is one nucleotide away. Naive CD8 T cell libraries were made from approximately 20,000 to 1,000,000 sorted cells using 10%, 30% or 50% of purified RNA. Naive CD8 T cells, defined as CD8+CD4-CCR7+CD45RA+, were FACS-sorted into RLT Plus buffer on a BD FACSAria II. Approximately nine TCR copies' worth of Jurkat RNA were spiked into about 20,000-1,000,000 naive CD8 T cell samples to test detection sensitivity. CD8 T cells were enriched with RosetteSep CD8+ T Cell Enrichment Cocktail and Ficoll-Paque, followed by ACK red cell lysis. The library was generated by PCR. The listed sequencing device is Illumina HiSeq 4000. Preparation of bulk TCR libraries followed a previously described approach, with the TCR primers listed in Table S5. Purification of total RNA was performed with the Qiagen AllPrep DNA/RNA kit. Before any analysis, reads coming from multiple sequencing runs of the same library were combined into one pool. Regarding the original processing steps: Reads were retained only if their TCR constant sequence matched exactly, and those retained reads were trimmed to 150 nt and grouped according to their 12-nt molecular barcodes. Reads inside each barcode group were sub-clustered using a 15% Levenshtein threshold, and a quality-weighted consensus sequence was constructed for each RNA molecule. Non-functional sequences were filtered out, along with any lower-count sequence sitting one edit away from another sequence. On the basis of fitting two negative binomial distributions, barcode sub-clusters with fewer than 20% of the maximum read count were discarded. TCRdb itself trimmed the public reads at Q25 with fastp, ran MiXCR and retained productive beta chains. CDR3 protein sequences are deduplicated, and each keeps its most common genes and DNA. The V and J calls and clone size come from TCRdb's table, not from the authors' own analysis. In all, the sample holds under 600,000 distinct CDR3 sequences, and about a fifth of those were seen once. The ten largest account for 0.7% to 1% of the sample.

The entry originates in a study of molecular identifiers for immune sequencing clone quantification listed by TCRdb under 2018. For context, the study as a whole: For a replicate experiment, RNA from roughly 18,000 or 92,000 naive CD8 T cells was divided into five aliquots, and four of the five aliquots were sequenced. This methods study used CD8 T cells to benchmark TCR RNA copy counting and molecular-identifier clustering-based TCR repertoire sequencing (MIDCIRS). Study-level results and caveats: Spiked-in Jurkat TCR RNA (around 9 copies' worth), which is not part of the donor repertoire, was contained in the naive libraries. Modeling estimated around 3.2 recovered TCR RNA copies per cell, compared with about 10 by digital PCR, which implies roughly 30% capture efficiency. Clones above 20 RNA copies held over 98% of molecules in CMV-specific effector cells but under 1% in naive cells. Highly expanded clone sizes could be underestimated because identical TCR molecules may share a barcode. When barcode sub-clustering was not used, chimeric consensus sequences inflated TCR diversity, with chimeras reaching as high as 47%. Spiked-in Jurkat TCR RNA equal to a single cell's worth was reported to be detectable even within 1,200,000 naive CD8 T cells.

This receptor was taken from a human donor in good health. Some libraries in this study had Jurkat cell RNA spiked in. The sequencing input was naive CD8+ T cells from blood, with Jurkat cell RNA spiked in. Sample cell subset or site, as interpreted from the label and publication: FACS-sorted CD8+CD4-CCR7+CD45RA+ naive T cells.

The CDR3 loop reads CSAWGLAGGKSSYEQYF. Here is the DNA: TGCAGTGCATGGGGACTAGCGGGCGGAAAAAGCTCCTACGAGCAGTACTTC. The rearrangement combines TRBV20-1 with TRBJ2-7; 12 nucleotides in the junction match TRBD2. V and J are trimmed by 6 bases and 0 bases, and the gene matches miss 12 bases of the junction. As encoded in the germline V gene (reference sequence), CDR1 is DFQATT while CDR2 is SNEGSKA. The CDR3 covers 17 residues, taking in both the cysteine and the phenylalanine. Solely the CDR3 DNA is kept, with 51 bases framed from the first base.